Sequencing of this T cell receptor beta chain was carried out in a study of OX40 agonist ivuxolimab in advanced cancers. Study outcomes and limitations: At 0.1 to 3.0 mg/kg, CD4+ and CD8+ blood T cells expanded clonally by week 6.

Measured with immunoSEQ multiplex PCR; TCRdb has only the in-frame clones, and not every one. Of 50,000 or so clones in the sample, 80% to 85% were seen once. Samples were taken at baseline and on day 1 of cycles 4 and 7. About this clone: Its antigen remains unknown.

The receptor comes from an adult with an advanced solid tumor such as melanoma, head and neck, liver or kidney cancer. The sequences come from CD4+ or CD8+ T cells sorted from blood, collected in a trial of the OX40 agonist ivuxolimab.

The CDR3 DNA follows: TGTGCCAGCAGCCCTTTAACAGGGGGCGCCCCCTACGAGCAGTACTTC. Amino acids: CASSPLTGGAPYEQYF. V is TRBV27 and J is TRBJ2-7; 9 nucleotides agree with TRBD1. CDR1 and CDR2 (germline): MNHEY, SMNVEV (reference sequence). The CDR3 length is 16 residues. V was pared by 6 bases and J by 2 bases, with 11 bases of the junction left unmatched.